These 5 T cell receptor beta chains were all obtained from the same sample, sequenced in a study of shared clonotypes between healthy human individuals. Sequencing was performed with immunoSEQ multiplex PCR; in TCRdb, only in-frame clones are kept and a portion is missing. Of 2 million to 2.5 million clones listed, approximately 93% are singletons. Sequenced: naive CD4+ T cells from PBMCs. Subset: CD45RA+ positively selected. These TCRs come from a man aged 18 to 29 in good health. Some clones in this sample may be carry-over from other donors' samples.

The chain uses TRBV4-2 and TRBJ2-7; TRBD2 matches at 7 bases. This CDR3 region has 14 residues. CDR1 is LGHNA and CDR2 is YNFKEQ in the germline V gene. The V segment lost 4 bases and the J segment 0 bases; nucleotides outside the gene matches: 3. The CDR3 here is CASSRGEGSYEQYF. The CDR3 bases are TGTGCCAGCAGCCGGGGGGAGGGCTCCTACGAGCAGTACTTC.

The chain carries TRBV9 and TRBJ2-7; no clear D. The CDR3 spans 14 residues. The V end was cut by 3 bases, the J end by 2 bases, with 12 bases between. Per the germline V gene, CDR1 is SGDLS and CDR2 is YYNGEE. The CDR3 protein is CASSGAVPAYEQYF. DNA of the CDR3: TGTGCCAGCAGCGGGGCCGTACCCGCCTACGAGCAGTACTTC.

The chain couples TRBV9 to TRBJ2-1; 11 nucleotides agree with TRBD2. V trimming: 4 bases; J trimming: 0 bases; junction bases outside the gene matches: 3. The CDR3 extends over 16 amino acids. Per the germline V gene, CDR1 is SGDLS and CDR2 is YYNGEE. CDR3 sequence reads: CASSRLAGNSYNEQFF. In nucleotides, the CDR3 is TGTGCCAGCAGCCGACTAGCGGGAAACTCCTACAATGAGCAGTTCTTC.

The CDR3 loop reads CAISSGPELAGVGDTQYF. The CDR3 DNA sequence: TGTGCCATCAGCTCTGGTCCGGAACTAGCGGGAGTGGGAGATACGCAGTATTTT. V and J are TRBV10-3 and TRBJ2-3, with TRBD2 matching 11 bases. This CDR3 contains 18 residues. Germline V CDR1 and CDR2: ENHRY, SYGVKD. V was clipped by 6 bases and J by 5 bases; unmatched bases: 16.

The rearrangement joins TRBV30 to TRBJ2-1; D is possibly TRBD2 (7 bases). CDR1 and CDR2 (germline): GTSNPN, SVGIG (reference sequence). V dropped 4 bases and J dropped 9 bases, with 16 bases sitting between them. CDR3 length: 13 amino acids. CDR3 loop: CAWKGEGSGEQFF. The DNA of the CDR3 is TGTGCCTGGAAGGGGGAGGGGTCGGGTGAGCAGTTCTTC.